This T cell receptor (beta chain) was found in a study of blood T cell repertoires in COVID-19. Across the whole study: From the United States, Italy and Spain came samples of acute and convalescent COVID-19.

Germline V gives CDR1 LNHDA, CDR2 SQIVND (reference sequence). CDR3 length: 13 residues. V was trimmed by 4 bases and J by 5 bases, leaving 11 bases between them. TCRdb keeps only in-frame clones here, not all; method: immunoSEQ multiplex PCR. The table has over 110,000 clones, around 84% seen once; the top ten hold roughly 10%. This chain joins TRBV19 and TRBJ2-5; D gene uncertain. The material sequenced was peripheral blood. This sequence was found in a man aged 60-69 years with active or convalescent COVID-19. The CDR3 nucleotides are TGTGCCAGTAGTACCGGGTCATTGGAGACCCAGTACTTC. Residues: CASSTGSLETQYF.